Listed here are 3 T cell receptor beta chains from one sample, sequenced in a study of blood T cells in healthy people across ages. Primers used in a second PCR of roughly 6 to 11 cycles were a sample-barcoded 5' primer and a J-beta primer mix. TCRdb itself ran the 5' RACE reads through MiXCR, one entry per CDR3 protein. This table holds around 1,100,000 distinct CDR3 sequences, more than 30% found once. The material sequenced was blood. The source is a man younger than 30 in good health.

V and J are TRBV6-2 or TRBV6-3 and TRBJ2-1; 9 bases map to TRBD2. CDR1 MNHEY and CDR2 SVGEGT come from the germline V gene. This CDR3 contains 16 residues. Unmatched junction bases numbered 10, after V lost 6 bases and J lost 4 bases. CDR3 residues: CASRLPQRGAYNEQFF. CDR3 coding DNA: TGTGCCAGCAGACTACCCCAGCGGGGGGCTTACAATGAGCAGTTCTTC.

This clonotype was counted between two and nine times. The chain has TRBV4-1 and TRBJ1-1; 8 bases are a match to TRBD1. Germline assignment: CDR1 MGHRA and CDR2 YSYEKL. The CDR3 totals 16 residues. The junction had 10 bases not matched to a gene; V was cut back by 1 base and J by 6 bases. CDR3 in DNA: TGCGCCAGCAGCCAAGTGGCAGGGGGCGATACCTCTGAAGCTTTCTTT. Residues: CASSQVAGGDTSEAFF.

Only a few counts were recorded for this clonotype. The chain is built from TRBV11-1 and TRBJ1-1; D unresolved. V gave up 6 bases and J gave up 1 base, with 9 bases separating them. The CDR3 sequence is 13 residues long. From germline, CDR1 is SGHAT and CDR2 FQDESV (reference sequence). The DNA of the CDR3 is TGTGCCAGCAGTTCTTGGGAGAACACTGAAGCTTTCTTT. Encoded protein: CASSSWENTEAFF.